A single T cell receptor beta chain is shown here with its context. CDR1 is SGHTS, CDR2 YDEGEE, per germline. The CDR3 loop spans 15 amino acids. A second PCR, run for roughly 7 to 11 cycles, used a sample-barcoded 5' primer plus a J-beta primer mix. TCRdb fed the 5' RACE reads into MiXCR, producing one record per CDR3 protein. The repertoire holds about 540,000 distinct CDR3 sequences, with around 24% as singletons. The data belong to a study of blood T cells in healthy people across ages. A further study also used this sample, focusing on T cells of mothers and their children.

J is TRBJ2-5 and V is TRBV5-8, with 8 positions matching TRBD2. The J call is in doubt because the DNA end fits TRBJ2-7 better. The material sequenced was blood. The sequence was obtained from a boy between 10 and 17 years old in good health. CDR3 amino acids: CASSLGLASSYEQYF. The CDR3 nucleotides are TGTGCCAGCAGCTTGGGACTAGCGAGTTCCTACGAGCAGTACTTC.